The 29 T cell receptor beta chains listed next were all sequenced from one sample in a study of breast tumors, draining lymph nodes, adjacent tissues. TCRdb redid the calling of the multiplex PCR reads with MiXCR, one entry per CDR3 protein. The sample holds fewer than 300,000 distinct CDR3 sequences; roughly 32% are singletons and the top ten take about 1.4%. The lymph nodes were axillary draining lymph nodes from breast cancer patients. Sequencing was performed on axillary lymph node tissue. The receptors derive from a female donor with breast cancer. Some clones in this sample may be carry-over from other donors' samples.

Worth noting for this clonotype: The junction departs from the called germline gene at one end, perhaps through a read error. The J gene is TRBJ1-5, the V gene TRBV12-3 or TRBV12-4; the D is unclear. The CDR3 is made up of 15 amino acids. The CDR3 is CASSPSLDSNQPRHF. The CDR3 DNA reads as TGTGCCAGCAGTCCCAGTCTCGATAGCAATCAGCCCCGGCATTTC.

This clonotype was observed at least ten times. The chain carries TRBV19 and TRBJ2-3; D is uncertain. Germline assignment: CDR1 LNHDA and CDR2 SQIVND (reference sequence). With 1 base removed from V and 0 bases from J, the gap between germline ends came to 5 bases. This CDR3 is built from 14 residues. CDR3 coding DNA: TGTGCCAGTAGTATAGGCCAGAGCACAGATACGCAGTATTTT. It is translated as CASSIGQSTDTQYF. Together with reference TRBV19 and TRBJ2-3, the CDR3 gives the full variable domain: DGGITQSPKYLFRKEGQNVTLSCEQNLNHDAMYWYRQDPGQGLRLIYYSQIVNDFQKGDIAEGYSVSREKKESFPLTVTSAQKNPTAFYLCASSIGQSTDTQYFGPGTRLTVL.

This clonotype was seen more than once but under ten times. The chain is built from TRBV28 and TRBJ2-7; 12 nucleotides align to TRBD2. Germline CDR1 is MDHEN and CDR2 is SYDVKM. With 8 bases clipped from V and 7 bases from J, the junction kept 21 bases outside the gene matches. There are 18 residues in the CDR3. CDR3 coding DNA: TGTGCCAGCCACTTCGGGCTAGCGGGAGGGCCGAATTCTAGGGAGCAGTACTTC. This gives the protein CASHFGLAGGPNSREQYF.

Ten or more counts support this clonotype. The chain couples TRBV7-9 to TRBJ2-3; 12 nucleotides line up with TRBD2. The length of the CDR3 is 16 residues. V lost 5 bases, J lost 5 bases, and 8 bases stayed unmatched. Germline V gene data show CDR1 as SEHNR and CDR2 as FQNEAQ (reference sequence). In nucleotides, the CDR3 is TGTGCCAGCAGCCGTGGACTAGCGGGAATAGGAGATACGCAGTATTTT. It is translated as CASSRGLAGIGDTQYF.

This clonotype has a handful of counts. The chain links TRBV27 to TRBJ2-3; TRBD1 matches at 7 bases. Germline-derived CDR1 and CDR2 are MNHEY and SMNVEV (reference sequence). V shed 2 bases and J 4 bases; nucleotides not matched to a gene: 6. The CDR3 has 15 amino acids. The CDR3 here is CASSLPGGTPDTQYF. In nucleotides, the CDR3 is TGTGCCAGCAGTTTACCAGGGGGAACCCCAGATACGCAGTATTTT.

This clonotype was observed many times. The gene calls are TRBV7-2 and TRBJ2-5; no clear D. Per germline, CDR1 SGHTA and CDR2 FQGNSA. V gave up 0 bases and J gave up 4 bases, with 12 bases separating them. The CDR3 runs to 15 residues. CDR3 sequence reads: CASSLAVASGETQYF. The CDR3 DNA follows: TGTGCCAGCAGCTTAGCGGTAGCTTCGGGAGAGACCCAGTACTTC.

This clonotype was recorded a few times. With a much larger clone just one base away, this may be a read error. This CDR3 fails to terminate in the conserved phenylalanine or tryptophan, so it likely reflects a read error. The J gene is TRBJ2-7, the V gene TRBV9; 10 bases align to TRBD1. V was clipped by 3 bases and J by 7 bases; unmatched bases: 4. The CDR3 is 13 residues long. CDR1 SGDLS and CDR2 YYNGEE come from the germline V gene. CDR3 loop: CASSGQGAREQYS. In nucleotides, the CDR3 is TGTGCCAGCAGCGGACAGGGGGCTCGGGAGCAGTACTCC.

This sequence joins TRBV14 and TRBJ2-1; TRBD2 agrees at 8 bases. The junction had 17 bases not matched to a gene; V was cut back by 0 bases and J by 4 bases. Germline assignment: CDR1 SGHDN and CDR2 FVKESK. The CDR3 loop spans 20 amino acids. CDR3 in amino acids: CASSQDQYCGTSGKYNEQFF. CDR3 DNA sequence: TGTGCCAGCAGCCAAGATCAATACTGCGGGACTAGTGGAAAATACAATGAGCAGTTCTTC.

This clonotype was recorded many times. V usage is TRBV11-2 and J usage is TRBJ1-5; D is uncertain. Germline values: CDR1 SGHAT, CDR2 FQNNGV. V shed 4 bases and J shed 1 base, with 5 bases lying between them. The CDR3 totals 13 residues. CDR3 sequence reads: CASSWASNQPQHF. The DNA for the CDR3 is TGTGCCAGCAGCTGGGCGAGCAATCAGCCCCAGCATTTT.

This clonotype has a count of ten or more. The chain employs TRBV7-3 and TRBJ2-1; TRBD2 aligns across 13 bases. V was pared by 5 bases and J by 6 bases, with 10 bases of the junction left unmatched. This CDR3 comprises 17 residues. Germline loops: CDR1 SGHTA, CDR2 FQGTGA. CDR3 DNA: TGTGCCAGCAGCCGAACGTCCGGGACTAGCGGGGTCAATGAGCAGTTCTTC. This encodes CASSRTSGTSGVNEQFF.

This clonotype was detected a few times. This chain joins TRBV5-4 and TRBJ1-1; D is uncertain. Germline V gene sequence: CDR1 SGHNT, CDR2 YYREEE (reference sequence). The CDR3 is 12 residues long. Between the trimmed V and J ends, which lost 3 bases and 5 bases, there was a span of 8 bases. The CDR3 loop is CASSSEGTEAFF. The CDR3 bases are TGTGCCAGCAGCTCAGAAGGGACTGAAGCTTTCTTT.

The table lists this clonotype with many counts. The CDR3 nucleotides read TGTGCCAGCACTCACCTGGGGAATGAGCAGTTCTTC. It encodes CASTHLGNEQFF. This chain joins TRBV6-2 or TRBV6-3 and TRBJ2-1; no firm D call. V lost 7 bases and J lost 7, with 11 bases in between. The CDR3 contains 12 residues. Germline V gene sequence: CDR1 MNHEY, CDR2 SVGEGT.

This clonotype was recorded at least ten times. In DNA form, the CDR3 reads TGTGCCAGCGGGGCGGGAGGAGAGACCCAGTACTTC. It codes for CASGAGGETQYF. The rearrangement uses TRBV7-2 and TRBJ2-5, with 8 positions matching TRBD2. The CDR3 is 12 amino acids. Looked up from germline, CDR1 is SGHTA and CDR2 is FQGNSA. The V and J ends lost 8 bases and 4 bases, in that order; junction bases with no gene match: 3.

This chain uses TRBV29-1 with TRBJ2-1; 7 bases are a match to TRBD1. This CDR3 comprises 11 residues. Germline CDR1 and CDR2: SQVTM and ANQGSEA. With V trimmed by 8 bases and J by 13 bases, 11 bases remained unmatched. As DNA, the CDR3 is TGCAGCTTGGACTTCCGGGACAGCCAGTTCTTC. Protein product: CSLDFRDSQFF.

The table lists this clonotype with a few counts. One end of the junction is discordant with germline, which a read error may explain. The CDR3 nucleotides read TGTGCCAGCAGTCACTCTTCTAGCGGGAGGGTAGATACGCAGTATTTT. Translated, it gives CASSHSSSGRVDTQYF. The chain recombines TRBV6-5 with TRBJ2-3, with 12 nucleotides matching TRBD2. Germline V gives CDR1 MNHEY, CDR2 SVGAGI. The CDR3 covers 16 residues.

The table lists this clonotype with many counts. The chain is built from TRBV12-3 or TRBV12-4 and TRBJ1-6; D is unclear. V was pared by 3 bases and J by 3 bases, with 9 bases between. The CDR3 totals 15 residues. CDR3 residues: CASSFGLFYNSPLHF. Here the CDR3 DNA reads TGTGCCAGCAGTTTCGGCCTTTTCTATAATTCACCCCTCCACTTT.

The rearrangement links TRBV19 to TRBJ2-3; 10 positions match TRBD2. The length of the CDR3 is 16 residues. In germline, CDR1 is LNHDA, CDR2 SQIVND (reference sequence). The trim removed 5 bases at V and 4 bases at J, leaving 9 bases unmatched. The CDR3 spells CASSPLAGVGSDTQYF. The CDR3 nucleotides read TGTGCCAGTAGTCCCCTAGCGGGAGTAGGATCAGATACGCAGTATTTT.

Many counts were recorded for this clonotype. The chain uses TRBV12-3 or TRBV12-4 and TRBJ2-2; TRBD1 is a possible D gene (5 bases). The CDR3 has 15 residues. V was pared by 5 bases and J by 5 bases, with 15 bases between. For the CDR3, the DNA is TGTGCCAGCAGTGGGGCCCCTCTGGGAACCGGGGAGCTGTTTTTT. This gives the protein CASSGAPLGTGELFF.

The chain employs TRBV5-1 and TRBJ1-1; D gene uncertain. Germline V gene lookup returns CDR1 SGHRS and CDR2 YFSETQ. The CDR3 is made up of 13 amino acids. V gave up 0 bases and J gave up 6 bases, with 9 bases separating them. As DNA, the CDR3 is TGCGCCAGCAGCTTGGGGGAGCTAGCTGAAGCTTTCTTT. This codes for CASSLGELAEAFF.

In regard to this clonotype: This may stem from a read error, because a much larger clone lies one nucleotide away. The CDR3 does not close with the conserved phenylalanine or tryptophan, likely indicating a read error. V gene TRBV30 combines with J gene TRBJ2-1; either TRBD1 or TRBD2 may supply D (5 bases each). The CDR3 consists of 13 residues. The V gene lost 0 bases and the J gene lost 8 bases, with 11 bases spanning the gap. The germline V gene encodes CDR1 GTSNPN and CDR2 SVGIG (reference sequence). CDR3 coding DNA: TGTGCCTGGAGTGTAAGGGGACCGTATGAGCAGTTCCTC. This sequence encodes CAWSVRGPYEQFL.

The chain combines TRBV9 with TRBJ1-2; D not resolved. CDR1 SGDLS and CDR2 YYNGEE come from the germline V gene. The CDR3 covers 14 residues. Trimming pared 6 bases from V and 3 bases from J, leaving 15 bases between. The DNA of the CDR3 is TGTGCCAGCACCTCGACCGTGGCGGACTATGGCTACACCTTC. Its translation is CASTSTVADYGYTF.

This chain connects TRBV10-3 to TRBJ2-3; 7 bases line up with TRBD2. The V segment lost 0 bases and the J segment 8 bases; nucleotides outside the gene matches: 11. CDR3 size: 16 residues. Germline values: CDR1 ENHRY, CDR2 SYGVKD. The CDR3: CAISESAGEVAGTQYF. DNA for the CDR3: TGTGCCATCAGTGAGTCGGCGGGAGAAGTCGCGGGTACGCAGTATTTT.

The chain carries TRBV5-5 and TRBJ1-2; D perhaps matches TRBD1 (5 bases). The V end was cut by 0 bases, the J end by 8 bases, with 8 bases between. The germline V gene has CDR1 SGHKS and CDR2 YYEKEE (reference sequence). CDR3 length equals 12 residues. The DNA for the CDR3 is TGTGCCAGCAGCTTGGAAGGGACCGGCTACACCTTC. It translates to CASSLEGTGYTF.

The table lists this clonotype with many counts. The genes are TRBV11-3 and TRBJ2-7; no clear D. Germline CDR1 SGHNT, CDR2 YENEEA. V lost 5 bases and J lost 1, with 9 bases in between. CDR3 length: 13 amino acids. The DNA of the CDR3 is TGTGCCAGCAGCGGTTGGGGTTCCTACGAGCAGTACTTC. It encodes CASSGWGSYEQYF. Full variable domain (outside the CDR3, taken from reference TRBV11-3 and TRBJ2-7): EAGVVQSPRYKIIEKKQPVAFWCNPISGHNTLYWYLQNLGQGPELLIRYENEEAVDDSQLPKDRFSAERLKGVDSTLKIQPAELGDSAVYLCASSGWGSYEQYFGPGTRLTVT.

The chain employs TRBV20-1 and TRBJ2-1; the match to TRBD2 covers 10 bases. Germline V CDR1 and CDR2: DFQATT, SNEGSKA (reference sequence). The junction had 10 bases not matched to a gene; V was cut back by 5 bases and J by 6 bases. CDR3 size: 15 residues. CDR3 DNA: TGCAGTGCTGAAGCTAGCGGGAGTGGTCGCAATGAGCAGTTCTTC. This sequence encodes CSAEASGSGRNEQFF.

This clonotype has ten or more counts. The chain combines TRBV4-1 with TRBJ1-5; 9 positions agree with TRBD1. The CDR3 is 15 residues long. The germline gives CDR1 MGHRA, CDR2 YSYEKL. J was trimmed by 6 bases and V by 0 bases; bases with no gene match: 3. CDR3 in DNA: TGCGCCAGCAGCCAAGAAGGGACAGGGTCTCAGCCCCAGCATTTT. Translating it yields CASSQEGTGSQPQHF.

The table lists this clonotype with many counts. This chain connects TRBV11-3 to TRBJ2-7; TRBD1 matches 11 bases. V lost 3 bases, J lost 7 bases, and 14 bases stayed unmatched. This CDR3 comprises 17 residues. Germline V CDR1 and CDR2: SGHNT, YENEEA. CDR3 DNA sequence: TGTGCCAGCAGCTTGGGACAGGGGGTCCCGGCCTCTAAAGAGCAGTACTTC. Translated: CASSLGQGVPASKEQYF.

V usage is TRBV20-1 and J usage is TRBJ1-3; D ambiguous. The CDR3 covers 19 residues. V was pared by 6 bases and J by 0 bases, with 27 bases between. Per germline, CDR1 DFQATT and CDR2 SNEGSKA (reference sequence). CDR3 region: CSASSIKRVGVHSGNTIYF. The DNA of the CDR3 is TGCAGTGCCAGTAGTATAAAAAGGGTCGGAGTGCACTCTGGAAACACCATATATTTT.

The chain links TRBV7-9 to TRBJ2-5; TRBD2 agrees at 12 bases. With 9 bases clipped from V and 5 bases from J, the junction kept 7 bases outside the gene matches. CDR1 SEHNR and CDR2 FQNEAQ come from the germline V gene (reference sequence). This CDR3 comprises 14 residues. The CDR3, as DNA: TGTGCCAGTCGACTAGCGGGAGTGGGGGAGACCCAGTACTTC. Translation: CASRLAGVGETQYF. The whole variable domain, remainder taken from reference TRBV7-9 and TRBJ2-5, is DTGVSQNPRHKITKRGQNVTFRCDPISEHNRLYWYRQTLGQGPEFLTYFQNEAQLEKSRLLSDRFSAERPKGSFSTLEIQRTEQGDSAMYLCASRLAGVGETQYFGPGTRLLVL.